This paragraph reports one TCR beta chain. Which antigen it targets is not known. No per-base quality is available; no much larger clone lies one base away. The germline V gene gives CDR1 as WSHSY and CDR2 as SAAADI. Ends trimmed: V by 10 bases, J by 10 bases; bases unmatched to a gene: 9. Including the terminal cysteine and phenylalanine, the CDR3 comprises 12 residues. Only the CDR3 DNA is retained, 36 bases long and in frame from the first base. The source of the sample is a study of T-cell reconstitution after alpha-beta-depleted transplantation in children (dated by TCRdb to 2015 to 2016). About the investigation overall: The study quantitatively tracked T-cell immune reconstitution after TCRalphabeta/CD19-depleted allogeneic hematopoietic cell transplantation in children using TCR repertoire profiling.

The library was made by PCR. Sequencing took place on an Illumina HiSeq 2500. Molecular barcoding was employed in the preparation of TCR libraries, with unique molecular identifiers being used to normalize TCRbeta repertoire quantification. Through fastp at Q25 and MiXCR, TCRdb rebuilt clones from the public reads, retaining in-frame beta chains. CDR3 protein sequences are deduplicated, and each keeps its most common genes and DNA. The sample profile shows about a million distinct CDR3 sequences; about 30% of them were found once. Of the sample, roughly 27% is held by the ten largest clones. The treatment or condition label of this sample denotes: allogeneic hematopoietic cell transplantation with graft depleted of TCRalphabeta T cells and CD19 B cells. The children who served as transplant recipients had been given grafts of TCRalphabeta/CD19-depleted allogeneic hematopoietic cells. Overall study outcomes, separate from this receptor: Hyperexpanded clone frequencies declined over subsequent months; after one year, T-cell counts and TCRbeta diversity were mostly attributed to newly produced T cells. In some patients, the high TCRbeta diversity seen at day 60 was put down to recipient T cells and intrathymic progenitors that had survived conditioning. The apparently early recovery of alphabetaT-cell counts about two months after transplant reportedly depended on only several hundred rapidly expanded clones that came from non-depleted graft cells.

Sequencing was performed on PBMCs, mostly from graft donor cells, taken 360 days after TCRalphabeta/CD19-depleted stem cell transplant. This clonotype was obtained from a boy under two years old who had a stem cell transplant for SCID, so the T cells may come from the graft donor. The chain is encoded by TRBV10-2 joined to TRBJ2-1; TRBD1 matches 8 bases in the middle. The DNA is TGCGCCACTATTCGACAGGGGATCGAGCAGTTCTTC. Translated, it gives CATIRQGIEQFF.